This T cell receptor (beta chain) emerged from a study of blood T cell repertoires in COVID-19. CDR1 is MNHEY, CDR2 SMNVEV, per germline (reference sequence). Trimming took off 4 bases at V and 2 bases at J, with 21 bases between the two ends. CDR3 length: 18 amino acids. Sequenced by immunoSEQ multiplex PCR; TCRdb stores in-frame clones only, minus some. The sample contains about 360,000 clones, roughly four fifths of which appear only once. The chain uses TRBV27 and TRBJ1-5; TRBD1 might be the D (6 bases). The TCR comes from a human donor with acute or convalescent COVID-19. The donor label of this sample is uncertain. Sequenced input: peripheral blood. The DNA of the CDR3 is TGTGCCAGCAGTTCCTGGGGGCCCGGTTTTGGGGGCAATCAGCCCCAGCATTTT. This gives the protein CASSSWGPGFGGNQPQHF.